The 20 T cell receptor beta chains presented below share a single source sample, sequenced in a study of identical twins. Each CDR3 protein is one row after TCRdb ran MiXCR on the 5' RACE reads. The data contain about 530,000 distinct CDR3 sequences, around 20% of them seen just once; the ten biggest clones take up about 0.5%. The same specimen was also included in a second study, on yellow fever vaccine responses in identical twins.

The sequenced material came from CD4+ T cells sorted from blood. These receptors originate from a woman between 18 and 29 years old in good health.

V is TRBV4-2 and J is TRBJ2-3; D remains unclear. With 0 bases removed from V and 6 bases from J, the gap between germline ends came to 13 bases. Per germline, CDR1 LGHNA and CDR2 YNFKEQ. This CDR3 spans 15 amino acids. The CDR3 sequence is CASSQDHSFGDTQYF. The CDR3, as DNA: TGTGCCAGCAGCCAAGATCACTCTTTCGGGGATACGCAGTATTTT.

V and J are TRBV9 and TRBJ1-1, with a possible D match to TRBD1 (5 bases). CDR3 length equals 15 residues. Trimming took off 3 bases at V and 1 base at J, with 13 bases between the two ends. CDR1 is SGDLS, CDR2 YYNGEE, per germline. As DNA, the CDR3 is TGTGCCAGCAGCGGCTCCGGGACCGCGAACACTGAAGCTTTCTTT. Translated: CASSGSGTANTEAFF.

This clonotype was seen a few times. The chain has TRBV5-1 and TRBJ2-5, with D perhaps matching TRBD2 (5 bases). Per germline, CDR1 SGHRS and CDR2 YFSETQ. Trimming stripped 0 bases from V and 4 bases from J, with 13 bases between. CDR3 size: 15 residues. The CDR3, as DNA: TGCGCCAGCAGCTTGGAACGGGGAGAGGGAGAGACCCAGTACTTC. Protein product: CASSLERGEGETQYF. Combining the CDR3 with reference TRBV5-1 and TRBJ2-5 gives the whole variable domain KAGVTQTPRYLIKTRGQQVTLSCSPISGHRSVSWYQQTPGQGLQFLFEYFSETQRNKGNFPGRFSGRQFSNSRSEMNVSTLELGDSALYLCASSLERGEGETQYFGPGTRLLVL.

V and J are TRBV5-1 and TRBJ2-2; 7 nucleotides match TRBD2. The V and J ends lost 3 bases and 2 bases, in that order; junction bases with no gene match: 10. CDR1 and CDR2 from the germline V gene are SGHRS and YFSETQ. The CDR3 sequence is 17 residues long. In DNA, the CDR3 is TGCGCCAGCAGCTCACCTGAGACTAGCATAAACACCGGGGAGCTGTTTTTT. This gives the protein CASSSPETSINTGELFF. Full variable domain (missing parts from reference TRBV5-1 and TRBJ2-2): KAGVTQTPRYLIKTRGQQVTLSCSPISGHRSVSWYQQTPGQGLQFLFEYFSETQRNKGNFPGRFSGRQFSNSRSEMNVSTLELGDSALYLCASSSPETSINTGELFFGEGSRLTVL.

V usage is TRBV10-3 and J usage is TRBJ1-4; no reliable D call. Germline values: CDR1 ENHRY, CDR2 SYGVKD. The CDR3 extends over 14 amino acids. The ends were cut back, 0 bases at V and 8 bases at J, with 10 bases in the middle. CDR3 nucleotides: TGTGCCATCAGTGAGTCTCGGGTTTCCGAAAAACTGTTTTTT. Protein sequence: CAISESRVSEKLFF.

This clonotype has just a few counts. V gene TRBV5-1 combines with J gene TRBJ1-1; no firm D call. Trimming pared 7 bases from V and 1 base from J, leaving 11 bases between. Germline V CDR1 and CDR2: SGHRS, YFSETQ. This CDR3 is 13 amino acids long. CDR3 in DNA: TGCGCCAGCTCATGGGCGGAGAACACTGAAGCTTTCTTT. This codes for CASSWAENTEAFF.

This clonotype appeared a few times. The V call is TRBV12-3 or TRBV12-4, the J call TRBJ1-1; TRBD1 matches 7 bases. This CDR3 has 12 amino acids. Trimming took 3 bases from V and 11 from J; bases not matched to a gene: 6. CDR3 in DNA: TGTGCCAGCAGTTTGGGACAGCTCCCCGCTTTCTTT. This codes for CASSLGQLPAFF.

CDR3 DNA sequence: TGCAGTGCTCAAGCGGGAGGGCCTTATGAGCAGTTCTTC. This gives the protein CSAQAGGPYEQFF. The J gene is TRBJ2-1, the V gene TRBV20-1; 10 bases map to TRBD2. The CDR3 loop spans 13 amino acids. J lost 8 bases, V lost 5 bases, and 6 bases had no gene match. CDR1 and CDR2 from the germline V gene are DFQATT and SNEGSKA (reference sequence).

The chain has TRBV29-1 and TRBJ2-1; no firm D call. Germline V lookup: CDR1 SQVTM, CDR2 ANQGSEA. This CDR3 contains 10 residues. Trimming cost V 4 bases and J 6 bases, with 4 bases left between them. The CDR3 sequence: CSVGSNEQFF. The CDR3 DNA reads TGCAGCGTTGGGAGCAATGAGCAGTTCTTC.

This chain joins TRBV11-3 and TRBJ2-1; 7 bases map to TRBD2. V shed 0 bases, J shed 9 bases, and the junction held 5 bases outside the gene matches. CDR3 length: 14 residues. CDR1 is SGHNT, CDR2 YENEEA, per germline. The CDR3 here is CASSLDRSGGEQFF. DNA of the CDR3: TGTGCCAGCAGCTTAGATAGGTCGGGAGGTGAGCAGTTCTTC. The variable domain in full, with the rest retrieved from reference TRBV11-3 and TRBJ2-1, is EAGVVQSPRYKIIEKKQPVAFWCNPISGHNTLYWYLQNLGQGPELLIRYENEEAVDDSQLPKDRFSAERLKGVDSTLKIQPAELGDSAVYLCASSLDRSGGEQFFGPGTRLTVL.

This rearrangement joins TRBV2 to TRBJ2-7, with a tentative D call TRBD1 (6 bases). In germline, CDR1 is SNHLY, CDR2 FYNNEI. The CDR3 loop spans 14 amino acids. Trimming cost V 3 bases and J 5 bases, with 14 bases left between them. DNA for the CDR3: TGTGCCAGCAGTGATCTACAGGGAAGGAACGAGCAGTACGTC. Protein product: CASSDLQGRNEQYV.

This clonotype was observed a handful of times. V and J are TRBV7-2 and TRBJ2-1; either TRBD1 or TRBD2 may supply D (5 bases each). Trimming cost V 5 bases and J 5 bases, with 16 bases left between them. The length of the CDR3 is 15 residues. The V gene's germline CDR1 is SGHTA and CDR2 FQGNSA. The CDR3 DNA sequence: TGTGCCAGCAGCCTCACCGGGACGGAAAACAATGAGCAGTTCTTC. Amino acids: CASSLTGTENNEQFF.

The genes are TRBV18 and TRBJ1-1; weak D call: TRBD1 (5 bases). The germline V gene has CDR1 KGHSH and CDR2 LQKENI. Trimming removed 2 bases at V and 1 base at J, with 11 bases between. CDR3 length equals 15 residues. CDR3 DNA: TGTGCCAGCTCACCATCGGAGGGGAGGAACACTGAAGCTTTCTTT. This encodes CASSPSEGRNTEAFF.

This rearrangement joins TRBV9 to TRBJ2-3; 8 bases are shared with TRBD2. V dropped 6 bases and J dropped 0; count of bases not matched to a gene: 6. The CDR3 extends over 15 amino acids. Per germline, CDR1 SGDLS and CDR2 YYNGEE. The CDR3 protein is CASTLLAESTDTQYF. For the CDR3, the DNA is TGTGCCAGCACCCTACTAGCGGAGAGCACAGATACGCAGTATTTT.

The V gene is TRBV7-2, the J gene TRBJ2-1; unclear D gene. The CDR3 is 12 residues long. Looked up from germline, CDR1 is SGHTA and CDR2 is FQGNSA. V was trimmed by 2 bases and J by 9 bases, leaving 8 bases between them. The CDR3, as DNA: TGTGCCAGCAGCTTAAGTGTATTTGAGCAGTTCTTC. This encodes CASSLSVFEQFF.

This clonotype came up a few times. V and J are TRBV24-1 and TRBJ1-1; 7 nucleotides align to TRBD1. CDR3 length: 14 amino acids. Germline trimming cut 3 bases from V and 6 bases from J; bases unmatched to any gene: 6. Looked up from germline, CDR1 is KGHDR and CDR2 is SFDVKD. The CDR3 DNA sequence: TGTGCCACCAGTGATACAGGGGTTTCCGCTGAAGCTTTCTTT. Translation gives CATSDTGVSAEAFF.

This rearrangement joins TRBV27 to TRBJ2-1; D ambiguous. The CDR3 is 15 amino acids. Between the trimmed V and J ends, which lost 1 base and 4 bases, there was a span of 11 bases. Germline CDR1 MNHEY, CDR2 SMNVEV (reference sequence). CDR3 sequence (DNA): TGTGCCAGCAGTTTATTGGATAGCTGGTACAATGAGCAGTTCTTC. It translates to CASSLLDSWYNEQFF.

V is TRBV11-2 and J is TRBJ2-2; the D call may be TRBD1 or TRBD2 (6 bases each). V dropped 3 bases and J dropped 2 bases, with 13 bases sitting between them. This CDR3 is built from 16 residues. Germline V gene data show CDR1 as SGHAT and CDR2 as FQNNGV. As DNA, the CDR3 is TGTGCCAGCAGCTTCCGCGGGACACTAAACACCGGGGAGCTGTTTTTT. Protein: CASSFRGTLNTGELFF.

J is TRBJ1-2 and V is TRBV7-9; weak D call: TRBD1 (5 bases). The V end lost 1 base, the J end lost 6 bases, and 12 bases lay between the germline ends. This CDR3 is 14 amino acids long. CDR1 is SEHNR, CDR2 FQNEAQ, per germline (reference sequence). This chain's CDR3 is CASSLEVQGNGYTF. The CDR3 coding sequence is TGTGCCAGCAGCTTAGAAGTCCAGGGTAATGGCTACACCTTC.

The rearrangement joins TRBV12-3 or TRBV12-4 to TRBJ2-2; no clear D gene. V was shortened by 7 bases and J by 4 bases, with 13 bases between the two germline ends. This CDR3 contains 14 residues. The CDR3 DNA reads TGTGCCAGCACCACACGGAGAGGCACCGGGGAGCTGTTTTTT. It encodes CASTTRRGTGELFF.